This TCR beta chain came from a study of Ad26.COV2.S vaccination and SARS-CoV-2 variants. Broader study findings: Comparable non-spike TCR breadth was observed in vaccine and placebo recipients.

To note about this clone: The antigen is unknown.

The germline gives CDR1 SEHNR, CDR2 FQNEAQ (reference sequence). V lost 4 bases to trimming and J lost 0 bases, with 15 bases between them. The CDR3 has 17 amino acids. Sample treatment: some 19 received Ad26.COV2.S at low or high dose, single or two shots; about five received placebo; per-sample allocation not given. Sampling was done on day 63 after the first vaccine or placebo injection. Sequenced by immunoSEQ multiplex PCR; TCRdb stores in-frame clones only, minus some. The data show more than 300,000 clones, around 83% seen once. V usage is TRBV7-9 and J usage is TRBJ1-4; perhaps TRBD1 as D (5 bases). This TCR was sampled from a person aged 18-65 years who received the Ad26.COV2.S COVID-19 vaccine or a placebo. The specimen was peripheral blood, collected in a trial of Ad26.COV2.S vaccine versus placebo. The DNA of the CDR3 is TGTGCCAGCAGCTCAAGGGCGGGGGGAGCAACTAATGAAAAACTGTTTTTT. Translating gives CASSSRAGGATNEKLFF.